This TCR beta chain comes out of a study of human T cells and chemical hapten exposure. Study information: Sensitization applied 2% DPC to 2 cm by 2 cm of upper inner arm skin.

Specified time point: patch test 2, 6 weeks after DPC sensitization. The treatment is: therapeutic diphenylcyclopropenone sensitization with weekly scalp DPC. Drawing of blood took place ahead of applying each patch test. The study used a library that attached unique molecular identifiers to individual cDNA molecules. One entry per CDR3 protein results from TCRdb running MiXCR on the RACE reads. The sample contains about 380,000 distinct CDR3 sequences, about 6.3% of which appear only once. V was shortened by 3 bases and J by 5 bases, with 14 bases between the two germline ends. CDR3 size: 15 residues. CDR1 is MGHDK and CDR2 is SYGVNS in the germline V gene.

The receptor's source is a woman under 30 with alopecia areata. Some clones in this sample may be carry-over from other donors' samples. The V and J genes are TRBV25-1 and TRBJ2-1; no clear D. The starting material was whole blood, obtained in connection with sensitization to the hapten diphenylcyclopropenone (DPC). CDR3 residues: CASSDMTSYNNEQFF. The CDR3, as DNA: TGTGCCAGCAGTGACATGACCTCTTACAACAATGAGCAGTTCTTC.